Listed below are T cell receptor beta chains from one sample, sequenced in a study of PD-L1 blockade in urothelial cancer. The repertoire was sequenced with immunoSEQ multiplex PCR; TCRdb's copy has only in-frame clones and lacks some. The sample yields approximately 67,000 clones, around 87% seen once. Source: PBMCs, taken around atezolizumab (anti-PD-L1) treatment. These receptors were collected from a man in his 60s with urothelial cancer. Each CDR3 is given with its conserved first and last residue. Some rows mark clone size as missing; the rest say once, few, many or name a class of expanded clone.

CDR3 length: 15
clone size: few
V gene: TRBV28
J gene: TRBJ2-3
CDR3 protein: CASTFVDRDTDTQYF

CDR3 length: 14
clone size: NA
V gene: TRBV28
J gene: TRBJ1-2
CDR3 protein: CASRPGGDNYGYTF

CDR3 length: 13
clone size: NA
V gene: TRBV18
J gene: TRBJ2-1
CDR3 protein: CASSSGGYNEQFF

CDR3 length: 17
clone size: NA
V gene: TRBV7-2
J gene: TRBJ1-5
CDR3 protein: CASSLDRAGGTNQPQHF

CDR3 length: 16
clone size: few
V gene: TRBV4-1
J gene: TRBJ1-1
CDR3 protein: CASSQTPGQTNTEAFF

CDR3 length: 15
clone size: NA
V gene: TRBV7-2
J gene: TRBJ2-5
CDR3 protein: CASSLDRDRGQTQYF

CDR3 length: 14
clone size: NA
V gene: TRBV15
J gene: TRBJ1-6
CDR3 protein: CATSGSSYNSPLHF

CDR3 length: 16
clone size: NA
V gene: TRBV7-2
J gene: TRBJ2-7
CDR3 protein: CASSLWTSGGSYEQYF

CDR3 length: 16
clone size: NA
V gene: TRBV4-2
J gene: TRBJ2-5
CDR3 protein: CASSQGSGLDQETQYF

CDR3 length: 15
clone size: once
V gene: TRBV6-1
J gene: TRBJ1-5
CDR3 protein: CASSEEQISNQPQHF

CDR3 length: 15
clone size: once
V gene: TRBV6-5
J gene: TRBJ1-1
CDR3 protein: CASSYSYGRGTEAFF

CDR3 length: 15
clone size: NA
V gene: TRBV6-4
J gene: TRBJ1-5
CDR3 protein: CASRVDRAADQPQHF

CDR3 length: 14
clone size: NA
V gene: TRBV7-8
J gene: TRBJ2-7
CDR3 protein: CASSPRDRVSEQYF

CDR3 length: 16
clone size: NA
V gene: TRBV9
J gene: TRBJ1-3
CDR3 protein: CASSVGTGRSGNTIYF

CDR3 length: 14
clone size: once
V gene: TRBV27
J gene: TRBJ1-5
CDR3 protein: CASSSRQGGQPQHF

CDR3 length: 13
clone size: NA
V gene: TRBV7-2
J gene: TRBJ2-4
CDR3 protein: CASSLNRGNIQYF

CDR3 length: 16
clone size: once
V gene: TRBV27
J gene: TRBJ2-3
CDR3 protein: CASSGDWRGGTDTQYF

CDR3 length: 15
clone size: once
V gene: TRBV7-6
J gene: TRBJ1-3
CDR3 protein: CASSTPTGDGNTIYF

CDR3 length: 16
clone size: NA
V gene: TRBV15
J gene: TRBJ2-3
CDR3 protein: CATSRVSGGRTDTQYF

CDR3 length: 15
clone size: NA
V gene: TRBV27
J gene: TRBJ2-7
CDR3 protein: CASRSFGTGGYEQYF

CDR3 length: 14
clone size: NA
V gene: TRBV5-1
J gene: TRBJ2-7
CDR3 protein: CASSLTGLAYEQYF

CDR3 length: 14
clone size: NA
V gene: TRBV7-2
J gene: TRBJ2-2
CDR3 protein: CASSLVGTSRELFF

CDR3 length: 13
clone size: NA
V gene: TRBV30
J gene: TRBJ1-2
CDR3 protein: CAWKLGGSGGYTF

CDR3 length: 15
clone size: NA
V gene: TRBV27
J gene: TRBJ2-7
CDR3 protein: CASSFNPTGQNEQYF

CDR3 length: 13
clone size: NA
V gene: TRBV29-1
J gene: TRBJ1-1
CDR3 protein: CSAVRQADTEAFF

CDR3 length: 15
clone size: NA
V gene: TRBV27
J gene: TRBJ2-1
CDR3 protein: CASRVDRGSYNEQFF

CDR3 length: 15
clone size: NA
V gene: TRBV19
J gene: TRBJ1-3
CDR3 protein: CASSARAASGNTIYF

CDR3 length: 18
clone size: NA
V gene: TRBV18
J gene: TRBJ2-1
CDR3 protein: CASSPPALAGGQGNEQFF

CDR3 length: 16
clone size: NA
V gene: TRBV11-2
J gene: TRBJ2-7
CDR3 protein: CASSLWSGGGKDEQYF

CDR3 length: 14
clone size: NA
V gene: TRBV29-1
J gene: TRBJ1-1
CDR3 protein: CSVEPGQGVGEAFF

CDR3 length: 14
clone size: NA
V gene: TRBV2
J gene: TRBJ1-4
CDR3 protein: CASSDGMRNEKLFF

CDR3 length: 13
clone size: NA
V gene: TRBV18
J gene: TRBJ2-4
CDR3 protein: CASSPPGLAGAWF

CDR3 length: 16
clone size: NA
V gene: TRBV30
J gene: TRBJ2-6
CDR3 protein: CAWTSRDTPGANVLTF

CDR3 length: 17
clone size: NA
V gene: TRBV27
J gene: TRBJ1-5
CDR3 protein: CASSPGEGRYSNQPQHF

CDR3 length: 15
clone size: few
V gene: TRBV7-9
J gene: TRBJ2-2
CDR3 protein: CASSLAGLITGELFF

CDR3 length: 12
clone size: NA
V gene: TRBV5-8
J gene: TRBJ1-2
CDR3 protein: CASSLVIQGRTF

CDR3 length: 13
clone size: few
V gene: TRBV7-9
J gene: TRBJ1-2
CDR3 protein: CASSPGEDYGYTF

CDR3 length: 14
clone size: few
V gene: TRBV19
J gene: TRBJ1-5
CDR3 protein: CASSTSGGNQPQHF

CDR3 length: 17
clone size: NA
V gene: TRBV11-3
J gene: TRBJ2-5
CDR3 protein: CASSSSYPIGACETQYF

CDR3 length: 15
clone size: once
V gene: TRBV4-2
J gene: TRBJ2-1
CDR3 protein: CASSRGLAGGDEQFF

CDR3 length: 14
clone size: NA
V gene: TRBV27
J gene: TRBJ2-5
CDR3 protein: CASSSTGGIKTQYF

CDR3 length: 16
clone size: NA
V gene: TRBV4-3
J gene: TRBJ2-2
CDR3 protein: CASSQGSGGSGGELFF

CDR3 length: 14
clone size: NA
V gene: TRBV11-2
J gene: TRBJ2-1
CDR3 protein: CASSLVASANEQFF

CDR3 length: 14
clone size: once
V gene: TRBV5-1
J gene: TRBJ1-1
CDR3 protein: CASSFTGPLYEAFF

CDR3 length: 14
clone size: NA
V gene: TRBV28
J gene: TRBJ1-2
CDR3 protein: CASSLWGTVYGYTF

CDR3 length: 15
clone size: NA
V gene: TRBV7-9
J gene: TRBJ2-3
CDR3 protein: CASSLMGLSTDTQYF

CDR3 length: 15
clone size: once
V gene: TRBV5-1
J gene: TRBJ2-7
CDR3 protein: CASSITSGGFYEQYF

CDR3 length: 14
clone size: NA
V gene: TRBV6-1
J gene: TRBJ2-5
CDR3 protein: CASSWDIVQETQYF

CDR3 length: 17
clone size: NA
V gene: TRBV7-7
J gene: TRBJ2-5
CDR3 protein: CASSLLAGGDPKETQYF

CDR3 length: 20
clone size: NA
V gene: TRBV2
J gene: TRBJ2-1
CDR3 protein: CASSLGIGLAGGRGPNEQFF